This TCR beta chain was sequenced for a study of tissue T cells after allogeneic stem cell transplantation. Study in general: Samples with visible lymphocytes on H&E were prioritized for sequencing.

This CDR3 is built from 15 residues. Between the trimmed V and J ends, which lost 3 bases and 3 bases, there was a span of 13 bases. The germline gives CDR1 SGHTA, CDR2 FQGTGA. This research-autopsy study prospectively enrolled adult allogeneic hematopoietic cell transplant recipients with steroid-refractory graft-versus-host disease. Sequenced by immunoSEQ multiplex PCR; TCRdb stores in-frame clones only, minus some. The repertoire holds roughly 2,000 clones, around two thirds seen once, with roughly 16% in the top ten. The chain employs TRBV7-3 and TRBJ2-3; no firm D call. The sequence was collected from an older male patient with steroid-refractory graft-versus-host disease after an allogeneic stem cell transplant. The graft donor may have contributed some T cells. The material was ileal tissue, obtained at autopsy. The CDR3 DNA reads TGTGCCAGCAGCTTTTCAGGCCTGCGGACAGATACGCAGTATTTT. It encodes CASSFSGLRTDTQYF.